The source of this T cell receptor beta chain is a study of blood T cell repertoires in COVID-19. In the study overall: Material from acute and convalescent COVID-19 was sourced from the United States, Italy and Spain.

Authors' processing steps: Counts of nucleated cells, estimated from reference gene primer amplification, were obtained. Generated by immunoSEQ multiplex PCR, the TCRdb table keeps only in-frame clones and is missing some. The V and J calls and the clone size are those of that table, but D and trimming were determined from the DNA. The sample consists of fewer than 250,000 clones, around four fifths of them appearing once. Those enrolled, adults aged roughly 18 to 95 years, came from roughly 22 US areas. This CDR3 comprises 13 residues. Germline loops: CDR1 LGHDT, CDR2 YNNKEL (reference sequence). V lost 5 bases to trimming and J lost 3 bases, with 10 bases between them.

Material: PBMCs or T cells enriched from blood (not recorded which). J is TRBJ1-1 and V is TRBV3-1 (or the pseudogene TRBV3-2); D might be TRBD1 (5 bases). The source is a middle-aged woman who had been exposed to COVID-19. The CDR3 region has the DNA TGTGCCAGCAGCAGGCTAGGGGACACTGAAGCTTTCTTT. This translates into CASSRLGDTEAFF.